A selection of T cell receptor beta chains follows, all from one sample in a study of glioma-infiltrating T cells after dendritic cell vaccination. Clones were sequenced by immunoSEQ multiplex PCR, and TCRdb holds only the in-frame ones, with some missing. The sample lists approximately 92,000 clones; 65% to 85% were seen once. Material: blood, obtained after dendritic cell vaccination. All receptors come from a human donor with glioblastoma. CDR3s include the opening cysteine and the closing phenylalanine or tryptophan. D genes are given only for firm matches. Where a row states a size, it is once, few, many or the class of an expanded clone; other rows omit it.

D | size | J | V | DNA | CDR3
NA | once | TRBJ1-2 | TRBV11-2 | TGTGCCAGCAGCTTAGACAGGGGCTATGGCTACACCTTC | CASSLDRGYGYTF
NA | NA | TRBJ2-1 | TRBV4-2 | TGTGCCAGCAGCCGCCAGCAGGGCAATGAGCAGTTCTTC | CASSRQQGNEQFF
TRBD2 | NA | TRBJ2-3 | TRBV7-7 | TGTGCTAGCAGCACAGGACTAGCGGGGGTCACAGATACGCAGTATTTT | CASSTGLAGVTDTQYF
NA | NA | TRBJ2-7 | TRBV19 | TGTGCCTCTCGGACACCGCCCTACGAGCAGTACTTC | CASRTPPYEQYF
NA | NA | TRBJ1-1 | TRBV6-1 | TGTGCCAGCAGTGGATCCCTAAGCGTGAACACTGAAGCTTTCTTT | CASSGSLSVNTEAFF
TRBD1 | NA | TRBJ1-1 | TRBV30 | TGTGCCTGGAGCCCCCGGGACAGGGGTTGGGACACTGAAGCTTTCTTT | CAWSPRDRGWDTEAFF
NA | NA | TRBJ1-2 | TRBV6-1 | TGTGCCAGCAGTGAAAGCGGGGTCCTACTATATGGCTACACCTTC | CASSESGVLLYGYTF
TRBD1 | NA | TRBJ1-1 | TRBV27 | TGTGCCAGCAGGTTACAGGGGGCCACTGAAGCTTTCTTT | CASRLQGATEAFF
NA | NA | TRBJ1-1 | TRBV27 | TGTGCCAGCAGTTTGGGGACGGGGGACACTGAAGCTTTCTTT | CASSLGTGDTEAFF
TRBD1 | NA | TRBJ1-5 | TRBV4-1 | TGCGCCAGCAGTCCCGTGACAGGGGGCGGCAATCAGCCCCAGCATTTT | CASSPVTGGGNQPQHF
TRBD1 | NA | TRBJ2-7 | TRBV30 | TGTGCCTGGAGTGTCCAGGGGGCGGGGGAGCAGTACTTC | CAWSVQGAGEQYF
NA | NA | TRBJ2-3 | TRBV6-1 | TGTGCCAGCAGTGAAGCAGGAGACTACACAGATACGCAGTATTTT | CASSEAGDYTDTQYF
TRBD1 | NA | TRBJ2-2 | TRBV19 | TGTGCCAGTAGTACGGGACAGGGGGTCGGGGAGCTGTTTTTT | CASSTGQGVGELFF
NA | NA | TRBJ1-5 | TRBV19 | TGTGCCAGTAACCCAGGGGCAGGGAGTCAGCCCCAGCATTTT | CASNPGAGSQPQHF
TRBD1 | once | TRBJ2-7 | TRBV6-1 | TGTGCCAGCAGGAACCCGGGACAGGGGTATTCTGGGCAGTACTTC | CASRNPGQGYSGQYF
TRBD2 | NA | TRBJ2-1 | TRBV9 | TGTGCCAGCAGCGTAGAACCGGGGGGGCTCTACAATGAGCAGTTCTTC | CASSVEPGGLYNEQFF
TRBD1 | NA | TRBJ2-5 | TRBV9 | TGTGCCAGCAGCTCCCGGACAGGGGGCACGGAGACCCAGTACTTC | CASSSRTGGTETQYF
NA | NA | TRBJ2-1 | TRBV10-2 | TGCGCCAGCAGTAGTGGCGGTAGAGGCAATGAGCAGTTCTTC | CASSSGGRGNEQFF
NA | NA | TRBJ1-2 | TRBV5-1 | TGCGCCAGCAGCCGTGACAGTCTCGGTGGCTACACCTTC | CASSRDSLGGYTF
TRBD2 | NA | TRBJ2-7 | TRBV15 | TGTGCCACCAGCAGAACCGGGACTAGCTCCTACGAGCAGTACTTC | CATSRTGTSSYEQYF
NA | NA | TRBJ2-7 | TRBV30 | TGTGCCTGGAGAGGGGTCGGCTACGAGCAGTACTTC | CAWRGVGYEQYF
NA | NA | TRBJ1-5 | TRBV5-1 | TGCGCCAGCAGCCCAGGGGATGGAAGTCAGCCCCAGCATTTT | CASSPGDGSQPQHF
TRBD1 | NA | TRBJ2-7 | TRBV10-3 | TGTGCCATCAGCCCCGACAGGGCCTCCTACGAGCAGTACTTC | CAISPDRASYEQYF
NA | NA | TRBJ1-1 | TRBV7-9 | TGTGCCAGCAGCCCCGGTAGCTCGGGGAGAAACACTGAAGCTTTCTTT | CASSPGSSGRNTEAFF
NA | NA | TRBJ1-2 | TRBV29-1 | TGCAGCGTTGAACACCCGCCCCCAGACTATGGCTACACCTTC | CSVEHPPPDYGYTF
TRBD2 | NA | TRBJ2-1 | TRBV2 | TGTGCCAGCAGGGAAACGGGGGGATGGGTCTCTGAGCAGTTCTTC | CASRETGGWVSEQFF
TRBD1 | once | TRBJ2-2 | TRBV14 | TGTGCCAGCAGCCAGGACGGACAGGCCAACACCGGGGAGCTGTTTTTT | CASSQDGQANTGELFF
NA | NA | TRBJ2-7 | TRBV10-2 | TGCGCCAGCAGCAAACAGTCCTACTACGAGCAGTACTTC | CASSKQSYYEQYF
NA | few | TRBJ2-4 | TRBV15 | TGTGCCACCAGCAGAGATCGAGGTGCAGCCAAAAACATTCAGTACTTC | CATSRDRGAAKNIQYF
TRBD2 | NA | TRBJ2-7 | TRBV5-1 | TGCGCCAGCAGCTTGGTTGGGACTAGCGGGATTACCTACGAGCAGTACTTC | CASSLVGTSGITYEQYF
NA | NA | TRBJ1-2 | TRBV27 | TGTGCCAGCAGCCCACAGGTGGGCATGGGCTACACCTTC | CASSPQVGMGYTF
NA | NA | TRBJ2-3 | TRBV30 | TGTGCCTGTGAGCGGAGCACAGATACGCAGTATTTT | CACERSTDTQYF
NA | NA | TRBJ1-2 | TRBV5-1 | TGCGCCAGCAGCTTCACAGGGTCCGAGCGCTACACCTTC | CASSFTGSERYTF
TRBD2 | NA | TRBJ2-1 | TRBV10-3 | TGTGCCATCAGTGTTAGCGGGCCCCTAGGGGCCAATGAGCAGTTCTTC | CAISVSGPLGANEQFF
TRBD1 | once | TRBJ2-1 | TRBV6-5 | TGTGCCAGCAGTAAGACAGGGGGCTCCTACAATGAGCAGTTCTTC | CASSKTGGSYNEQFF
TRBD1 | NA | TRBJ1-5 | TRBV11-2 | TGTGCCAGCAGCCCCGGGGGGACAGGCCAGCCCCAGCATTTT | CASSPGGTGQPQHF
TRBD1 | NA | TRBJ2-2 | TRBV5-8 | TGTGCCAGCAGCTCGACAGGGATGGGCGGGGAGCTGTTTTTT | CASSSTGMGGELFF
NA | NA | TRBJ2-7 | TRBV6-5 | TGTGCCAGCAAATCCGCCTACGAGCAGTACTTC | CASKSAYEQYF
TRBD2 | NA | TRBJ2-1 | TRBV7-3 | TGTGCCAGCAGCCTACAACCCCGGGCTAGCGGGAAATTCGGTGAGCAGTTCTTC | CASSLQPRASGKFGEQFF
TRBD1 | NA | TRBJ2-7 | TRBV7-9 | TGTGCCAGCAGCGGCGAGACAGGGTTGGGCGAGCAGTACTTC | CASSGETGLGEQYF
NA | few | TRBJ2-2 | TRBV10-3 | TGTGCCATCAGTGCGAGGGACACCGGGGAGCTGTTTTTT | CAISARDTGELFF
TRBD1 | NA | TRBJ1-1 | TRBV27 | TGTGCCAGCAGTGGACAGGGCGGCACTGAAGCTTTCTTT | CASSGQGGTEAFF
NA | NA | TRBJ1-2 | TRBV5-1 | TGCGCCAGCAGCTTAGGGCAGGGGCAGGACTATGGCTACACCTTC | CASSLGQGQDYGYTF
NA | NA | TRBJ2-7 | TRBV30 | TGTGCCTGGAGTGTACTGGGCAGGGAAATAGACTTC | CAWSVLGREIDF
NA | NA | TRBJ2-5 | TRBV25-1 | TGTGCCAGCAGGGGCTACCAAGAGACCCAGTACTTC | CASRGYQETQYF
NA | once | TRBJ2-7 | TRBV5-1 | TGCGCCACCTCACTAGCACCTTCCTACGAGCAGTACTTC | CATSLAPSYEQYF
NA | NA | TRBJ1-2 | TRBV5-1 | TGCGCCAGCAGCTTGGATACACCTAACTATGGCTACACCTTC | CASSLDTPNYGYTF
NA | NA | TRBJ2-7 | TRBV2 | TGTGCCAGCAGAAGAAACAGGGATTCGGCCTACGAGCAGTACTTC | CASRRNRDSAYEQYF
NA | NA | TRBJ1-4 | TRBV27 | TGTGCCAGCAGTTTATGGCCTAATGAAAAACTGTTTTTT | CASSLWPNEKLFF
NA | NA | TRBJ2-2 | TRBV15 | TGTGCCACCAGCAGACAGGGAACCAACACCGGGGAGCTGTTTTTT | CATSRQGTNTGELFF
TRBD1 | NA | TRBJ2-3 | TRBV9 | TGTGCCAGCAGCGTACGGCCCGGGACAGGGGGCCCAGATACGCAGTATTTT | CASSVRPGTGGPDTQYF
TRBD1 | NA | TRBJ1-5 | TRBV4-1 | TGCGCCAGCAGCCGACATTCCGGGACAGGAAATCAGCCCCAGCATTTT | CASSRHSGTGNQPQHF
TRBD2 | NA | TRBJ2-5 | TRBV5-1 | TGCGCCAGCAGTCTAGCGGGAGGGTTCGAGACCCAGTACTTC | CASSLAGGFETQYF
TRBD1 | once | TRBJ2-7 | TRBV7-9 | TGTGCCAGCAGCCCCAGGTTCCGGGGACAGGGGTCCACCAGGGAGCAGTACTTC | CASSPRFRGQGSTREQYF